The 4 T cell receptor beta chains given below trace back to one sample, sequenced in a study of graft-versus-host responses after intestinal transplantation. Produced via immunoSEQ multiplex PCR; TCRdb's table is partial and in-frame only. This sample has approximately 11,000 clones, with 76% found just once. Researchers processed graft tissue to release intraepithelial and lamina propria lymphocytes. The sequencing here drew on ileum tissue, taken 23 days after intestinal transplant. These receptors came from a human patient who received an intestinal transplant, so some T cells may come from the graft donor.

The chain is built from TRBV7-9 and TRBJ2-5; D ambiguous. The CDR3 is 12 amino acids. Germline V gene lookup returns CDR1 SEHNR and CDR2 FQNEAQ (reference sequence). Trimming took 6 bases from V and 5 from J, leaving 10 bases between them. The CDR3 DNA reads as TGTGCCAGCAGGGGCTACCTGGAGACCCAGTACTTC. Protein: CASRGYLETQYF.

This chain connects TRBV4-1 to TRBJ2-5; D gene unclear. The germline V gene encodes CDR1 MGHRA and CDR2 YSYEKL. V lost 5 bases, J lost 4 bases, and 14 bases lay in between. CDR3 length: 14 amino acids. The CDR3 sequence is CASSKFRIVETQYF. The CDR3 coding sequence is TGCGCCAGCAGCAAATTCAGGATCGTAGAGACCCAGTACTTC.

The chain employs TRBV4-1 and TRBJ1-1; tentatively, D is TRBD1 (6 bases). Trimming cost V 1 base and J 9 bases, with 9 bases left between them. There are 12 residues in the CDR3. The germline V gene encodes CDR1 MGHRA and CDR2 YSYEKL. The CDR3 protein is CASSQGDTKAFF. CDR3 in DNA: TGCGCCAGCAGCCAAGGGGACACCAAAGCTTTCTTT.

The chain employs TRBV6-5 and TRBJ2-7; D unclear. The CDR3 totals 15 residues. Trimming took 5 bases from V and 3 from J, leaving 17 bases between them. Per the germline V gene, CDR1 is MNHEY and CDR2 is SVGAGI. CDR3 DNA sequence: TGTGCCAGCAGTCTTGGACCCATGGGCATCTACGAGCAGTACTTC. It specifies CASSLGPMGIYEQYF.